This T cell receptor beta chain appears in the sequencing data of a study of blood T cell repertoires in COVID-19. Study context: Sites across the United States, Italy and Spain contributed samples from acute and convalescent COVID-19. PBMCs, B-cell-depleted T cells, or T cells provided the cDNA or gDNA that made up the material.

This CDR3 spans 16 amino acids. The V and J ends lost 3 bases and 1 base respectively, with 15 bases between them. Germline V gene data show CDR1 as KGHSH and CDR2 as LQKENI. Assay: immunoSEQ multiplex PCR; the TCRdb copy retains only in-frame clones and omits some. The sample shows fewer than 140,000 clones, 71% of them seen only once. This clone was counted a few times. Material for sequencing was peripheral blood. The source of this sequence is a human donor with acute or convalescent COVID-19. The donor label of this sample is uncertain. The chain links TRBV18 to TRBJ1-1; D remains ambiguous. The CDR3 sequence: CASSPIPRGQNTEAFF. CDR3 DNA sequence: TGTGCCAGCTCACCGATCCCTAGAGGGCAGAACACTGAAGCTTTCTTT.